This TCR beta chain was documented in a study of T cell repertoires in cytomegalovirus infection. Study-wide background: Public signatures in TCR beta pointed to CMV infection and matching HLA type. Findings of the study overall: People with CMV and the relevant HLA were identified by cumulative public TCR beta family frequency.

Deletions cut 7 bases from V and 2 bases from J, with 17 bases between. The CDR3 spans 15 residues. Looked up from germline, CDR1 is LNHDA and CDR2 is SQIVND (reference sequence). TCRdb itself ran the reads through MiXCR, one entry per CDR3 protein. The profile shows 200,000 to 250,000 distinct CDR3 sequences, around 6.6% of them singletons. As regards this clonotype: Its cognate antigen is unknown.

The clonotype was recovered from a human donor in good health (CMV status not recorded). Some clones in this sample may be carry-over from other donors' samples. The sequenced material came from PBMCs. This chain links TRBV19 with TRBJ1-1, with D hard to call. In DNA form, the CDR3 reads TGTGCCAGTAAAAAGCTGGACCGGCGCAACACTGAAGCTTTCTTT. It specifies CASKKLDRRNTEAFF.